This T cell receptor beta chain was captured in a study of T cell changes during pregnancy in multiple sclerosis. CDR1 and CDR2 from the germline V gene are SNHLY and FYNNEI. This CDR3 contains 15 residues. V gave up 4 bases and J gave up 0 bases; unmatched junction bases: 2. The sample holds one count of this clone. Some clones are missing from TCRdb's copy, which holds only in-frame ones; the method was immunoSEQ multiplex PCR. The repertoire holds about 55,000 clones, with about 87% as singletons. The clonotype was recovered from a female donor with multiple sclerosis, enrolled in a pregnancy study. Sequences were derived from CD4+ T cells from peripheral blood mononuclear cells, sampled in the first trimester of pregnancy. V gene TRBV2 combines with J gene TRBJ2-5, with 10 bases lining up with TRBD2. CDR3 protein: CASSGTSGNQETQYF. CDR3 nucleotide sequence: TGTGCCAGCAGTGGGACTAGCGGAAACCAAGAGACCCAGTACTTC.